This TCR beta chain comes out of a study of blood T cell repertoires in COVID-19. As for the study in general: Both acute and convalescent COVID-19 samples were obtained from the United States, Italy and Spain. Nucleic acid was either cDNA or gDNA, and it came from T cells, B-cell-depleted T cells, or PBMCs.

Trimming removed 3 bases from V and 12 bases from J, with 12 bases in between. CDR1 SGHVS and CDR2 FQNEAQ come from the germline V gene. This CDR3 spans 13 amino acids. TCRdb keeps only in-frame clones here, not all; method: immunoSEQ multiplex PCR. The repertoire has 250,000 to 350,000 clones, about 83% of them found once; the top ten carry under 2%. Sequencing was carried out using peripheral blood. The V gene is TRBV7-8, the J gene TRBJ1-6; D gene uncertain. The sequence derives from a woman aged 50 to 60 with acute or convalescent COVID-19. CDR3 residues: CASSLELIQPLHF. CDR3 sequence (DNA): TGTGCCAGCAGCTTGGAGTTAATTCAACCCCTCCACTTT. Looking up the rest from reference TRBV7-8 and TRBJ1-6 gives the full variable domain: GAGVSQSPRYKVAKRGQDVALRCDPISGHVSLFWYQQALGQGPEFLTYFQNEAQLDKSGLPSDRFFAERPEGSVSTLKIQRTQQEDSAVYLCASSLELIQPLHFGNGTRLTVT.